The clone carrying this TCR beta chain has a handful of counts. This specimen belongs to a study of T-cell memory formation after mild COVID-19. Study context: Across donors, TCR clusters were largely donor specific.

TCR alpha and TCR beta cDNA libraries carrying sample barcodes and UMIs came from 5'RACE with constant-segment primers. TCRdb reprocessed the 5' RACE reads with MiXCR, giving one entry per CDR3 protein. The sample holds roughly 51,000 distinct CDR3 sequences; approximately 8% are singletons and the top ten take 1.4%. Germline CDR1 reads SGHDT; CDR2 reads YYEEEE. Trimming removed 3 bases from V and 5 bases from J, with 8 bases in between. The CDR3 is 13 residues long. J is TRBJ2-2 and V is TRBV5-6; no definite D call. The sequence was obtained from a man aged 18 to 29 who had mild COVID-19 (a few samples of this study predate the infection). Cell type and time point are not known. Sequenced input: PBMCs or a T cell subset sorted from them (not recorded which). The CDR3 nucleotides are TGTGCCAGCAGCTGGTCTTCGACCGGGGAGCTGTTTTTT. Translation: CASSWSSTGELFF.